Shown below are 22 T cell receptor beta chains from a single sample sequenced in a study of T-cell reconstitution after alpha-beta-depleted transplantation in children. As it was prepared, the TCRbeta library received unique molecular identifiers. A single record per CDR3 protein comes from TCRdb applying MiXCR to the PCR reads. This table holds 450,000 to 700,000 distinct CDR3 sequences, 20% to 30% found once. Sequencing used PBMCs, obtained before TCRalphabeta/CD19-depleted stem cell transplant. These receptors all stem from a boy under two years old with Wiskott-Aldrich syndrome, due to receive a stem cell transplant.

This clonotype was recorded a few times. The chain carries TRBV5-6 and TRBJ2-7; D ambiguous. The CDR3 contains 16 residues. Per the germline V gene, CDR1 is SGHDT and CDR2 is YYEEEE. V dropped 0 bases and J dropped 0 bases, with 13 bases sitting between them. CDR3 sequence reads: CASSLEAGRRSYEQYF. The CDR3 bases are TGTGCCAGCAGCTTGGAGGCCGGACGACGCTCCTACGAGCAGTACTTC.

This clonotype has a handful of counts. The rearrangement uses TRBV12-3 or TRBV12-4 and TRBJ2-2; D unresolved. The CDR3 extends over 15 amino acids. V lost 6 bases, J lost 4 bases, and 15 bases lay in between. The chain's CDR3 is CASSSLAPGTGELFF. The DNA of the CDR3 is TGTGCCAGCAGCTCACTGGCCCCGGGCACCGGGGAGCTGTTTTTT.

The rearrangement joins TRBV3-1 to TRBJ1-1, with D maybe TRBD1 (5 bases). CDR3 length: 15 amino acids. Per germline, CDR1 LGHDT and CDR2 YNNKEL (reference sequence). V lost 0 bases to trimming and J lost 7 bases, with 15 bases between them. CDR3 sequence: CASSQDMRDGGEAFF. DNA for the CDR3: TGTGCCAGCAGCCAAGATATGAGGGACGGGGGTGAAGCTTTCTTT. Full variable domain (remainder filled in from reference TRBV3-1 and TRBJ1-1): DTAVSQTPKYLVTQMGNDKSIKCEQNLGHDTMYWYKQDSKKFLKIMFSYNNKELIINETVPNRFSPKSPDKAHLNLHINSLELGDSAVYFCASSQDMRDGGEAFFGQGTRLTVV.

The chain joins TRBV10-3 to TRBJ2-2, with D possibly TRBD2 on 7 matching bases. The V gene's germline CDR1 is ENHRY and CDR2 SYGVKD. This CDR3 contains 14 residues. Trimming took 0 bases from V and 6 from J, leaving 8 bases between them. The CDR3 coding sequence is TGTGCCATCAGTGAGTCCGGGGGGCCCGGGGAGCTGTTTTTT. Translating it yields CAISESGGPGELFF.

V gene TRBV20-1 combines with J gene TRBJ1-5, with D possibly matching TRBD1 (6 bases). Germline lookup yields CDR1 DFQATT and CDR2 SNEGSKA (reference sequence). This CDR3 contains 14 residues. The V end was cut by 0 bases, the J end by 7 bases, with 13 bases between. This CDR3 reads CSARDLGGDQPQHF. CDR3 bases: TGCAGTGCTAGAGATTTAGGGGGGGACCAGCCCCAGCATTTT.

This clonotype turned up a few times. The J gene is TRBJ2-7, the V gene TRBV7-9; TRBD1 agrees at 7 bases. The CDR3 totals 11 residues. V lost 5 bases to trimming and J lost 7 bases; unmatched junction nucleotides: 2. CDR1 SEHNR and CDR2 FQNEAQ come from the germline V gene (reference sequence). The CDR3 bases are TGTGCCAGCAGCAAGGACAGGGAGCAGTACTTC. This translates into CASSKDREQYF.

The V and J genes are TRBV7-8 and TRBJ2-1; 10 bases align to TRBD2. The CDR3 contains 16 residues. Germline CDR1 reads SGHVS; CDR2 reads FQNEAQ. Trimming took 5 bases from V and 1 from J; bases not matched to a gene: 5. The CDR3 DNA is TGTGCCAGCAGCCCGCAACTAGCGGGATCCTACAATGAGCAGTTCTTC. This codes for CASSPQLAGSYNEQFF.

The rearrangement joins TRBV5-6 to TRBJ2-5; 10 bases agree with TRBD2. CDR3 length: 18 residues. V shed 3 bases, J shed 6 bases, and the junction held 17 bases outside the gene matches. Germline V CDR1 and CDR2: SGHDT, YYEEEE. The DNA of the CDR3 is TGTGCCAGCAGCTATCGTATAAGCGGGAGGGCCTTTCGTCAGACCCAGTACTTC. Amino acids: CASSYRISGRAFRQTQYF.

There are a few counts of this clonotype. The V and J genes are TRBV5-1 and TRBJ2-5; maybe TRBD1 (6 bases). Germline CDR1 SGHRS, CDR2 YFSETQ. The V end lost 0 bases, the J end lost 7 bases, and 19 bases lay between the germline ends. The CDR3 has 16 residues. CDR3 sequence (DNA): TGCGCCAGCAGCTTGGTTGGGGGCTCCATTCGTCCGACCCAGTACTTC. Translation gives CASSLVGGSIRPTQYF.

There are a few counts of this clonotype. The J gene is TRBJ2-3, the V gene TRBV4-1, with 12 bases lining up with TRBD1. This CDR3 is built from 16 residues. The germline V gene has CDR1 MGHRA and CDR2 YSYEKL. Germline trimming cut 4 bases from V and 5 bases from J; bases unmatched to any gene: 7. CDR3 DNA: TGCGCCAGCAGCCTTGCCGGGACAGGGGGCTTAGATACGCAGTATTTT. Its protein is CASSLAGTGGLDTQYF.

CDR3 bases: TGCGCCAGCATAGGGACTAGCGGGAGGGCCTTTTTTAATGAGCAGTTCTTC. This encodes CASIGTSGRAFFNEQFF. The V and J genes are TRBV10-2 and TRBJ2-1, with 16 bases that match TRBD2. CDR3 length: 17 residues. From germline, CDR1 is WSHSY and CDR2 SAAADI. V shed 7 bases and J 7 bases; nucleotides not matched to a gene: 10.

This clonotype was seen more than once but under ten times. The chain links TRBV12-3 or TRBV12-4 to TRBJ1-4, with 7 bases fitting TRBD1. The trim removed 6 bases at V and 8 bases at J, leaving 12 bases unmatched. This CDR3 region has 15 residues. The CDR3 is CASSFRGGWGEKLFF. The CDR3 DNA sequence: TGTGCCAGCAGCTTTAGAGGGGGCTGGGGCGAAAAACTGTTTTTT.

The chain is built from TRBV5-1 and TRBJ1-1; D is unresolved. V shed 4 bases and J shed 0 bases, with 10 bases lying between them. CDR3 length: 14 amino acids. The germline V gene has CDR1 SGHRS and CDR2 YFSETQ. The CDR3 loop is CASSPNSVNTEAFF. The CDR3 region has the DNA TGCGCCAGCAGCCCGAACAGTGTGAACACTGAAGCTTTCTTT.

This chain joins TRBV5-1 and TRBJ2-2; D not certain. Germline V gene lookup returns CDR1 SGHRS and CDR2 YFSETQ. V dropped 5 bases and J dropped 1 base, with 9 bases sitting between them. The CDR3 is made up of 14 amino acids. The CDR3 DNA is TGCGCCAGCAGAAGTACTATGAACACCGGGGAGCTGTTTTTT. This gives the protein CASRSTMNTGELFF.

In regard to this clonotype: A read error may explain this, as a much larger clone is one base away. This chain uses TRBV3-1 with TRBJ2-1; 7 positions match TRBD2. Losses at the gene ends were 4 bases for V and 5 bases for J; bases not matched to a gene: 5. Germline CDR1 is LGHDT and CDR2 is YNNKEL (reference sequence). The CDR3 is 14 residues long. CDR3 region: CASSLWGGDNEQFF. The CDR3 DNA reads TGTGCCAGCAGCCTCTGGGGAGGGGACAATGAGCAGTTCTTC.

V is TRBV28 and J is TRBJ2-1; 8 nucleotides agree with TRBD1. The germline V gene has CDR1 MDHEN and CDR2 SYDVKM. Germline trimming cut 5 bases from V and 5 bases from J; bases unmatched to any gene: 5. The CDR3 contains 14 residues. The CDR3 is CASSAPDRDNEQFF. CDR3 nucleotide sequence: TGTGCCAGCAGTGCCCCGGACAGGGACAATGAGCAGTTCTTC.

The V gene is TRBV5-1, the J gene TRBJ2-7; D not certain. The CDR3 has 14 residues. Trimming took off 0 bases at V and 3 bases at J, with 10 bases between the two ends. The germline gives CDR1 SGHRS, CDR2 YFSETQ. The CDR3 reads CASSLVHNNYEQYF. The CDR3 nucleotides are TGCGCCAGCAGCTTGGTTCACAACAACTACGAGCAGTACTTC.

The chain uses TRBV7-3 and TRBJ1-5; D remains ambiguous. CDR3 length equals 14 residues. V gave up 5 bases and J gave up 7 bases, with 15 bases separating them. Germline V gene data show CDR1 as SGHTA and CDR2 as FQGTGA. In nucleotides, the CDR3 is TGTGCCAGCAGCCGACCAACGGTAGTGCAGCCCCAGCATTTT. This gives the protein CASSRPTVVQPQHF.

The chain carries TRBV5-1 and TRBJ2-2; TRBD2 matches at 9 bases. V lost 0 bases, J lost 3 bases, and 3 bases stayed unmatched. Germline loops: CDR1 SGHRS, CDR2 YFSETQ. The CDR3 consists of 16 residues. The CDR3 sequence: CASSLVLAGHTGELFF. CDR3 DNA: TGCGCCAGCAGCTTGGTGCTAGCGGGACACACCGGGGAGCTGTTTTTT.

This clonotype has just a few counts. The V and J genes are TRBV12-3 or TRBV12-4 and TRBJ2-7; D is unclear. CDR3 length: 13 residues. Trimming took off 3 bases at V and 4 bases at J, with 10 bases between the two ends. The CDR3: CASSFLGPYEQYF. The CDR3 nucleotides are TGTGCCAGCAGTTTCCTAGGCCCGTACGAGCAGTACTTC.

The V and J genes are TRBV2 and TRBJ1-1; 9 bases map to TRBD1. The CDR3 spans 15 residues. CDR1 and CDR2 from the germline V gene are SNHLY and FYNNEI. Losses at the gene ends were 4 bases for V and 0 bases for J; bases not matched to a gene: 3. The CDR3 region is CASSGRQGVNTEAFF. CDR3 DNA: TGTGCCAGCAGTGGTAGACAGGGGGTGAACACTGAAGCTTTCTTT.

This clonotype has more than one count but fewer than ten. The rearrangement links TRBV4-1 to TRBJ1-1, with D perhaps matching TRBD1 (5 bases). Looked up from germline, CDR1 is MGHRA and CDR2 is YSYEKL. The CDR3 is 15 residues long. V was pared by 3 bases and J by 1 base, with 12 bases between. In nucleotides, the CDR3 is TGCGCCAGCAGCCAGGCTTTGGGGGGGAACACTGAAGCTTTCTTT. Translating gives CASSQALGGNTEAFF.